Sequencing of this T cell receptor beta chain was carried out in a study of T cell responses to AZD1222 COVID-19 vaccine. Trimming shortened V by 3 bases and J by 5 bases, and 8 bases separated the two germline ends. The CDR3 length is 12 residues. CDR1 is SGDLS and CDR2 is YYNGEE in the germline V gene. Only in-frame clones appear in the TCRdb table, and some are missing; sequencing was by immunoSEQ multiplex PCR. Here the sample spans approximately 150,000 clones, around 90% being singletons. Overall study results and limits: Vaccination with two AZD1222 doses was followed by a rise in Spike-specific TCR breadth and depth. At 160-218 and 743-854, vaccine-associated CD4 TCRs were dominant, and they spanned spike. Donors, mostly white British, included more females; clonal diversity was possibly underestimated. Nearly half of spike-specific TCRs reportedly go after variant regions that carry no mutations.

About this clone itself: Its antigen is unknown.

The TCR originated in an adult who received the MenACWY meningococcal vaccine as a control. Source: peripheral blood, taken 28 days after the second dose of the MenACWY control vaccine. The chain is built from TRBV9 and TRBJ2-5; no firm D call. The CDR3: CASSEAFETQYF. As DNA, the CDR3 is TGTGCCAGCAGCGAAGCTTTCGAGACCCAGTACTTC.